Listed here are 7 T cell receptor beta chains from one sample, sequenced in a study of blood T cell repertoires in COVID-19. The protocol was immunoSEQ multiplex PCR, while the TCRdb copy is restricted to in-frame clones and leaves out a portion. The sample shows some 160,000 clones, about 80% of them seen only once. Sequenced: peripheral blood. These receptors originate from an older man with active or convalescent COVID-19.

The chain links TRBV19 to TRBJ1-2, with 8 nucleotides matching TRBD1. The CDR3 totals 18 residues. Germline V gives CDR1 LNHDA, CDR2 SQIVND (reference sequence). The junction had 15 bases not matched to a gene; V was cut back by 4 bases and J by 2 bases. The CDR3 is CASSRGRYEGQVNYGYTF. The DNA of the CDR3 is TGTGCCAGTAGTAGGGGTCGGTATGAGGGACAGGTCAACTATGGCTACACCTTC.

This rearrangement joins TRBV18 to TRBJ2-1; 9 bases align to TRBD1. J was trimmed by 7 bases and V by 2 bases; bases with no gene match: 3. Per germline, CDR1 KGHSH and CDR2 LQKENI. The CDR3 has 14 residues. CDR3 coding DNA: TGTGCCAGCTCACCAGGGACAGGGTCAAATGAGCAGTTCTTC. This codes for CASSPGTGSNEQFF.

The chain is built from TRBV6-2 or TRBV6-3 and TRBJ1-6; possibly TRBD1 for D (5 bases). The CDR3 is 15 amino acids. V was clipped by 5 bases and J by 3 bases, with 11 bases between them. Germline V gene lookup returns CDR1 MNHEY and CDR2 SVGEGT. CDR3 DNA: TGTGCCAGCAGTAGGGCCGACAGCTATAATTCACCCCTCCACTTT. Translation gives CASSRADSYNSPLHF.

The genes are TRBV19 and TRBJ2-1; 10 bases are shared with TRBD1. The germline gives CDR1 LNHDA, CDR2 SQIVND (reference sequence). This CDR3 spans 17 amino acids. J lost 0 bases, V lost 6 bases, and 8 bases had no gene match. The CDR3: CASRTGGGGSSYNEQFF. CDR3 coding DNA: TGTGCCAGTAGGACAGGGGGCGGCGGCAGCTCCTACAATGAGCAGTTCTTC.

The CDR3, as DNA: TGTGCCAGCTCCCTCGTCCCTAGGGGCTACACCTTC. Translation: CASSLVPRGYTF. V and J are TRBV18 and TRBJ1-2, with D unclear. The CDR3 runs to 12 residues. Germline CDR1 KGHSH, CDR2 LQKENI. The V end lost 6 bases, the J end lost 8 bases, and 13 bases lay between the germline ends.

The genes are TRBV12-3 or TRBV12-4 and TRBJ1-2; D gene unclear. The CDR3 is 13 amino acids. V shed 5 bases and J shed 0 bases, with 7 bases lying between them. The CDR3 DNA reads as TGTGCCAGCAGTCCGTCGGCTAACTATGGCTACACCTTC. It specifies CASSPSANYGYTF.

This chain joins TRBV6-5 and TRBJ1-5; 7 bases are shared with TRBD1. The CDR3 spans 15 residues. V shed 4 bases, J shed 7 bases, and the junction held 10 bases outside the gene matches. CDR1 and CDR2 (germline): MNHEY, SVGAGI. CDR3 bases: TGTGCCAGCAGTTCTACAGGGGCGGTCGGACAGCCCCAGCATTTT. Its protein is CASSSTGAVGQPQHF.